Sequencing of this TCR beta chain was carried out in a study of blood T cell repertoires in COVID-19. Turning to the study itself: COVID-19 samples collected from the United States, Italy and Spain covered acute and convalescent phases. PBMCs, B-cell-depleted T cells, or T cells provided the cDNA or gDNA that made up the material.

This CDR3 region has 13 residues. Per the germline V gene, CDR1 is KGHSH and CDR2 is LQKENI. The germline V and J ends were trimmed by 4 bases and 11 bases, with 17 bases remaining between them. It was during active infection that Seattle patients were enrolled and then longitudinally followed. Clones were read by immunoSEQ multiplex PCR, and TCRdb kept only the in-frame ones, dropping some. The data hold around 430,000 clones, with 88% observed a single time. The receptor comes from a woman between 45 and 60 years old with COVID-19, enrolled during active disease. This chain links TRBV18 with TRBJ1-2; D is unclear. Input material: peripheral blood. The CDR3 here is CASSRREAGGYTF. CDR3 coding DNA: TGTGCCAGCTCACGACGGGAGGCAGGCGGGTACACCTTC.